This section outlines one TCR beta chain sequence together with its context. CDR3 length: 13 residues. V lost 3 bases and J lost 10; bases outside the gene matches: 6. Germline CDR1 and CDR2: KGHSH and LQKENI. This specimen comes from a study of blood T cell repertoires in COVID-19. About the research overall: Italy, Spain and the United States were the sources of the convalescent and acute COVID-19 samples. PBMCs, B-cell-depleted T cells, or T cells provided the cDNA or gDNA that made up the material.

Sequenced by immunoSEQ multiplex PCR; TCRdb stores in-frame clones only, minus some. The sample has about 260,000 clones, 90% seen once. The TCR was taken from a woman in her 30s with acute COVID-19. This chain links TRBV18 with TRBJ2-1; 7 bases are a match to TRBD2. The sequencing input was PBMCs or T cells enriched from blood (not recorded which). The CDR3 sequence: CASSPGGSPEQFF. The CDR3, as DNA: TGTGCCAGCTCACCCGGGGGGAGCCCCGAGCAGTTCTTC.